This T cell receptor (beta chain) emerged from a study of T cell responses to AZD1222 COVID-19 vaccine. The length of the CDR3 is 13 residues. Trimming at V came to 6 bases and at J to 6 bases, leaving 5 bases not matched to a gene. CDR1 MNHNS and CDR2 SASEGT come from the germline V gene. In the case of this clone: The target antigen is unknown.

Study-wide results and limits: Nearly half of spike-specific TCRs reportedly target unmutated variant regions. The donor cohort was predominantly white British with a female majority, and clonal diversity may have been underestimated.

Clones were sequenced by immunoSEQ multiplex PCR, and TCRdb holds only the in-frame ones, with some missing. Altogether more than 95,000 clones are present, around 80% being singletons, with the ten largest covering about 26%. The chain is built from TRBV6-1 and TRBJ1-5, with 7 bases that match TRBD1. Source: peripheral blood, taken 28 days after the second AZD1222 dose. This TCR was sampled from an adult who received the AZD1222 COVID-19 vaccine. As DNA, the CDR3 is TGTGCCAGCAGCCAGACAGGGTTTCAGCCCCAGCATTTT. It codes for CASSQTGFQPQHF.